The rows below give T cell receptor beta chains drawn from one sample of a study of T-cell memory formation after mild COVID-19. Each CDR3 protein is one row after TCRdb ran MiXCR on the 5' RACE reads. This table has about 540,000 distinct CDR3 sequences, roughly 20% appearing once. The sample consisted of PBMCs or a T cell subset sorted from them (not recorded which). All receptors derive from an adult woman who had mild COVID-19 (a few samples of this study predate the infection). Cell type and time point are not known. Each CDR3 is given with its conserved first and last residue. D genes are given only for firm matches. Clone size is stated in some rows and not others, as once, few, many or a class when expanded.

D	V	size	length	J	CDR3	DNA
.	TRBV9	.	15	TRBJ1-1	CASSVVPDPNTEAFF	TGTGCCAGCAGCGTAGTTCCAGATCCAAACACTGAAGCTTTCTTT
.	TRBV5-5	.	14	TRBJ2-7	CASSRNPPDYEQYF	TGTGCCAGCAGCAGAAACCCCCCGGACTACGAGCAGTACTTC
TRBD1	TRBV10-3	few	17	TRBJ2-1	CAISEGAGTANYNEQFF	TGTGCCATCAGTGAAGGGGCCGGGACAGCAAATTACAATGAGCAGTTCTTC
.	TRBV2	few	12	TRBJ2-1	CASRQRPNEQFF	TGTGCCAGCAGGCAAAGGCCCAATGAGCAGTTCTTC
TRBD1	TRBV29-1	.	12	TRBJ2-1	CSVDHQTGFKFF	TGCAGCGTTGATCACCAGACAGGGTTTAAGTTCTTC
.	TRBV5-1	.	14	TRBJ1-4	CASRSGLTNEKLFF	TGCGCCAGCAGATCAGGATTAACTAATGAAAAACTGTTTTTT
TRBD2	TRBV7-6	.	13	TRBJ2-1	CASTERGGNEQFF	TGTGCCAGCACGGAGCGGGGGGGCAATGAGCAGTTCTTC
TRBD1	TRBV2	few	14	TRBJ1-5	CASSADRGEQPQHF	TGTGCCAGCAGCGCCGACAGGGGGGAACAGCCCCAGCATTTT
TRBD2	TRBV6-2/TRBV6-3	.	17	TRBJ2-1	CASSYGRLADIHNEQFF	TGTGCCAGCAGTTACGGGCGACTAGCGGACATCCACAATGAGCAGTTCTTC
.	TRBV9	few	15	TRBJ2-3	CASRLVDSSTDTQYF	TGTGCCAGCAGGTTAGTGGACAGCAGCACAGATACGCAGTATTTT
.	TRBV7-8	.	17	TRBJ2-3	CASSSDGGPREEDTQYF	TGTGCCAGCAGCTCCGACGGGGGCCCCCGAGAAGAAGATACGCAGTATTTT
.	TRBV7-8	few	14	TRBJ2-5	CASSPRVRDETQYF	TGTGCCAGCAGCCCTAGAGTCAGGGACGAGACCCAGTACTTC
.	TRBV12-3/TRBV12-4	.	14	TRBJ1-2	CASSRPSANYGYTF	TGTGCCAGCAGCAGGCCCAGTGCTAACTATGGCTACACCTTC
.	TRBV18	few	11	TRBJ2-5	CASGLQETQYF	TGTGCCAGCGGGCTCCAAGAGACCCAGTACTTC
TRBD2	TRBV7-6	few	17	TRBJ2-7	CASSLGGTSGISYEQYF	TGTGCCAGCAGCTTAGGGGGGACTAGCGGAATTTCCTACGAGCAGTACTTC
TRBD2	TRBV29-1	few	13	TRBJ2-7	CSVAVAGGYEQYF	TGCAGCGTTGCAGTCGCGGGAGGCTACGAGCAGTACTTC
TRBD1	TRBV7-3	few	15	TRBJ2-3	CASSHGTDGTDTQYF	TGTGCCAGCAGCCACGGGACAGACGGCACAGATACGCAGTATTTT
.	TRBV5-4	.	12	TRBJ2-7	CASGESSYEQYF	TGTGCCAGCGGAGAGAGCTCCTACGAGCAGTACTTC
.	TRBV5-1	few	15	TRBJ2-3	CASSNLRMGTDTQYF	TGCGCCAGCAGTAACCTACGGATGGGCACAGATACGCAGTATTTT
.	TRBV20-1	.	14	TRBJ1-3	CSASTGPSGNTIYF	TGCAGTGCCTCGACAGGACCCTCTGGAAACACCATATATTTT
.	TRBV12-3/TRBV12-4	few	16	TRBJ1-1	CASSRDRRELNTEAFF	TGTGCCAGCAGCCGTGACAGGAGAGAACTGAACACTGAAGCTTTCTTT
.	TRBV18	.	15	TRBJ2-6	CASSPDFSGANVLTF	TGTGCCAGCTCACCAGACTTTTCTGGGGCCAACGTCCTGACTTTC
.	TRBV10-2	.	13	TRBJ2-1	CASRGQSYNEQFF	TGCGCCAGCAGGGGTCAATCCTACAATGAGCAGTTCTTC
TRBD2	TRBV4-3	.	14	TRBJ2-1	CASSQLAGSNEQFF	TGCGCCAGCAGCCAATTAGCGGGAAGCAATGAGCAGTTCTTC
TRBD1	TRBV9	.	15	TRBJ1-1	CASSSRTGWDTEAFF	TGTGCCAGCAGCTCACGGACAGGGTGGGACACTGAAGCTTTCTTT
.	TRBV2	few	13	TRBJ2-3	CASSEAIGATQYF	TGTGCCAGCAGTGAAGCGATCGGAGCTACGCAGTATTTT
.	TRBV29-1	.	14	TRBJ1-2	CSVDRDGGNYGYTF	TGCAGCGTTGATAGGGACGGCGGGAACTATGGCTACACCTTC
TRBD1	TRBV24-1	few	14	TRBJ2-5	CATSDLRGPETQYF	TGTGCCACCAGTGATTTAAGGGGGCCAGAGACCCAGTACTTC